Listed below are T cell receptor beta chains from one sample, sequenced in a study of T cell responses to AZD1222 COVID-19 vaccine. The method was immunoSEQ multiplex PCR; TCRdb's version includes in-frame clones alone and lacks a portion of them. The sample records 100,000 or so clones, 80% to 95% being singletons. The starting material was peripheral blood, obtained 28 days after the second AZD1222 dose. The receptor set was obtained from an adult who received the AZD1222 COVID-19 vaccine. The CDR3 runs from the conserved cysteine through the conserved F or W. A D gene is named only where the DNA matches it firmly. Rows give clone size only sometimes, using once, few, many, or a class for an expanded clone.

size: -; V: TRBV3-1/TRBV3-2; J: TRBJ1-2; D: -; DNA: TGTGCCAGCAGCCAAACAGGGCCCTATGGCTACACCTTC; CDR3: CASSQTGPYGYTF
size: -; V: TRBV19; J: TRBJ1-4; D: TRBD1; DNA: TGTGCCAGTAGTAGAGGGACAGGCACAACTAATGAAAAACTGTTTTTT; CDR3: CASSRGTGTTNEKLFF
size: once; V: TRBV19; J: TRBJ1-4; D: -; DNA: TGTGCCAGTACTATGGGGCAGAATAATGAAAAACTGTTTTTT; CDR3: CASTMGQNNEKLFF
size: -; V: TRBV7-8; J: TRBJ1-4; D: -; DNA: TGTGCCAGCAGCCTCGGCGGACACGGCGGTGGGGAAAAACTGTTTTTT; CDR3: CASSLGGHGGGEKLFF
size: -; V: TRBV4-1; J: TRBJ1-6; D: -; DNA: TGCGCCAGCAGCCACCAGGGGAGTAATAATTCACCCCTCCACTTT; CDR3: CASSHQGSNNSPLHF
size: -; V: TRBV4-2; J: TRBJ1-4; D: -; DNA: TGTGCCAGCAGCCAAGTCGGGTCGGGGAGTAATGAAAAACTGTTTTTT; CDR3: CASSQVGSGSNEKLFF
size: -; V: TRBV27; J: TRBJ1-1; D: -; DNA: TGTGCCAGCAAGAACCGGGCTGGCTTGAACACTGAAGCTTTCTTT; CDR3: CASKNRAGLNTEAFF
size: -; V: TRBV28; J: TRBJ2-5; D: TRBD2; DNA: TGTGCCAGCAGTATGGGACTAGTGGGAGCCCAAGAGACCCAGTACTTC; CDR3: CASSMGLVGAQETQYF
size: -; V: TRBV28; J: TRBJ2-3; D: -; DNA: TGTGCCAGCAAATATTTAGCTAGCACAGATACGCAGTATTTT; CDR3: CASKYLASTDTQYF
size: -; V: TRBV11-3; J: TRBJ1-1; D: -; DNA: TGTGCCAGCAGCTTATCCAGGGCAAATACTGAAGCTTTCTTT; CDR3: CASSLSRANTEAFF
size: few; V: TRBV11-2; J: TRBJ2-7; D: -; DNA: TGTGCCAGCAGCTTAGTGGCAACTAGCTCCTACGAGCAGTACTTC; CDR3: CASSLVATSSYEQYF
size: -; V: TRBV4-1; J: TRBJ1-1; D: -; DNA: TGCGCCAGCAGCCAAGATCGGGGAAATGGAGGGGCGAGGACTGAAGCTTTCTTT; CDR3: CASSQDRGNGGARTEAFF
size: once; V: TRBV3-1/TRBV3-2; J: TRBJ2-3; D: TRBD2; DNA: TGTGCCAGCAGCCAATTTACTAGCGGTTCGCCTGATACGCAGTATTTT; CDR3: CASSQFTSGSPDTQYF
size: -; V: TRBV9; J: TRBJ2-7; D: -; DNA: TGTGCCAGCAGCGTAGGGGGCAATGGGGAGCAGTACTTC; CDR3: CASSVGGNGEQYF
size: -; V: TRBV7-6; J: TRBJ2-7; D: TRBD1; DNA: TGTGCCAGCAGCCTTATCGGGACAGGGGGCCACGAGCAGTACTTC; CDR3: CASSLIGTGGHEQYF
size: -; V: TRBV7-2; J: TRBJ1-2; D: TRBD1; DNA: TGTGCCAGCAGCTTAGAAGGGACAGGGAACGGCTACACCTTC; CDR3: CASSLEGTGNGYTF
size: -; V: TRBV2; J: TRBJ2-2; D: -; DNA: TGTGCCGCCGGGACAATGAACACCGGGGAGCTGTTTTTT; CDR3: CAAGTMNTGELFF
size: -; V: TRBV18; J: TRBJ2-7; D: -; DNA: TGTGCCAGCTCAGAGACCTACGAGCAGTACTTC; CDR3: CASSETYEQYF
size: -; V: TRBV11-3; J: TRBJ1-4; D: TRBD1; DNA: TGTGCCAGCAGCCCTGGACAGGGGGTCACAACTAATGAAAAACTGTTTTTT; CDR3: CASSPGQGVTTNEKLFF
size: -; V: TRBV6-2/TRBV6-3; J: TRBJ2-1; D: TRBD2; DNA: TGTGCCAGCAGTGAGGGACTAGCGGGGGGAGAGCAGTTCTTC; CDR3: CASSEGLAGGEQFF
size: -; V: TRBV7-9; J: TRBJ2-3; D: -; DNA: TGTGCCAGCAGCTTAGTGCGGGGGCCAGATACGCAGTATTTT; CDR3: CASSLVRGPDTQYF
size: -; V: TRBV2; J: TRBJ2-5; D: -; DNA: TGTGCCAGCAGTGTTGAAGTAGGACGATCATCGACCCAGTACTTC; CDR3: CASSVEVGRSSTQYF
size: -; V: TRBV7-3; J: TRBJ1-2; D: -; DNA: TGTGCCAGCAGTATGGACAGCGGCTATGGCTACACCTTC; CDR3: CASSMDSGYGYTF
size: -; V: TRBV23-1; J: TRBJ2-5; D: -; DNA: TGCGCCAGCAGTGTTTCCATGTCTCCAGGGATCCAAGAGACCCAGTACTTC; CDR3: CASSVSMSPGIQETQYF
size: few; V: TRBV21-1; J: TRBJ1-5; D: -; DNA: TGTGCCAGCAGCAAAAAGGACAGGGGCAATCAGCCCCAGCATTTT; CDR3: CASSKKDRGNQPQHF
size: -; V: TRBV19; J: TRBJ2-6; D: -; DNA: TGTGCCAGTAGTAATGCCCAGGGTGGTGGGGCCAACGTCCTGACTTTC; CDR3: CASSNAQGGGANVLTF
size: -; V: TRBV7-2; J: TRBJ2-1; D: TRBD2; DNA: TGTGCCAGCAGCCAGGGGACTAGCGGCTTTTATGAGCAGTTCTTC; CDR3: CASSQGTSGFYEQFF
size: -; V: TRBV18; J: TRBJ1-3; D: -; DNA: TGTGCCAGCTCACCAAGGGGCCAGGGTATGGCTGGAAACACCATATATTTT; CDR3: CASSPRGQGMAGNTIYF
size: -; V: TRBV27; J: TRBJ1-5; D: -; DNA: TGTGCCAGCAGTTTAAGAGGGACCACCAATCAGCCCCAGCATTTT; CDR3: CASSLRGTTNQPQHF
size: -; V: TRBV6-1; J: TRBJ2-7; D: TRBD1; DNA: TGTGCCAGCAGTGAAGATGGGACAGGGTACGAGCAGTACTTC; CDR3: CASSEDGTGYEQYF
size: -; V: TRBV7-2; J: TRBJ1-1; D: -; DNA: TGTGCCAGCAGCTTAGCGACGGGCAGGATGGGCACTGAAGCTTTCTTT; CDR3: CASSLATGRMGTEAFF
size: -; V: TRBV11-3; J: TRBJ1-4; D: -; DNA: TGTGCCAGCAGCTCTCTTGGGCAGGGCAATGAAAAACTGTTTTTT; CDR3: CASSSLGQGNEKLFF
size: -; V: TRBV7-3; J: TRBJ2-1; D: -; DNA: TGTGCCAGCGGTTCGGGGTTACCATACAATGAGCAGTTCTTC; CDR3: CASGSGLPYNEQFF
size: -; V: TRBV6-5; J: TRBJ1-2; D: -; DNA: TGTGCCAGCACCATAAGGGAGGGCGGGAACTATGGCTACACCTTC; CDR3: CASTIREGGNYGYTF
size: -; V: TRBV11-3; J: TRBJ1-1; D: TRBD1; DNA: TGTGCCAGCAGAATCCGGGACAGGGGTACTGAAGCTTTCTTT; CDR3: CASRIRDRGTEAFF
size: -; V: TRBV2; J: TRBJ2-2; D: TRBD2; DNA: TGTGCCAGCAGTGCTAGCGGGGCGAACACCGGGGAGCTGTTTTTT; CDR3: CASSASGANTGELFF
size: -; V: TRBV4-1; J: TRBJ2-7; D: -; DNA: TGCGCCAGCAGCCTCCCCCGAGACAGTAAGGAGCAGTACTTC; CDR3: CASSLPRDSKEQYF
size: -; V: TRBV3-1/TRBV3-2; J: TRBJ1-4; D: -; DNA: TGTGCCAGCAGCCAAGAACAGGCGTATCCACAAAAACTGTTTTTT; CDR3: CASSQEQAYPQKLFF
size: -; V: TRBV5-6; J: TRBJ1-1; D: -; DNA: TGTGCCAGCAGCTGGGGCACCTCAGCGAACACTGAAGCTTTCTTT; CDR3: CASSWGTSANTEAFF
size: -; V: TRBV11-1; J: TRBJ2-7; D: -; DNA: TGTGCCAGCAGCTTTGAGGGCTACGAGCAGTACTTC; CDR3: CASSFEGYEQYF
size: -; V: TRBV19; J: TRBJ1-1; D: TRBD1; DNA: TGTGCCAGTAGTATTGGGACAGGATCTGAAGCTTTCTTT; CDR3: CASSIGTGSEAFF
size: -; V: TRBV2; J: TRBJ2-7; D: TRBD1; DNA: TGTGCCAGCAGTTCGACAGGGAGCTTCTACGAGCAGTACTTC; CDR3: CASSSTGSFYEQYF
size: -; V: TRBV5-1; J: TRBJ2-2; D: TRBD2; DNA: TGCGCCAGCAGCCCCAGGACTAGCCCCGGGGAGCTGTTTTTT; CDR3: CASSPRTSPGELFF
size: -; V: TRBV4-2; J: TRBJ1-1; D: -; DNA: TGTGCCAGCAGCCAAACTACAGAAGCGAACACTGAAGCTTTCTTT; CDR3: CASSQTTEANTEAFF
size: -; V: TRBV19; J: TRBJ1-2; D: -; DNA: TGTGCCAGTAGTATGGCGACCCGGCTGATCTATGGCTACACCTTC; CDR3: CASSMATRLIYGYTF
size: -; V: TRBV28; J: TRBJ1-1; D: -; DNA: TGTGCCAGCAGGGAGGGGGGTGACACTGAAGCTTTCTTT; CDR3: CASREGGDTEAFF
size: -; V: TRBV2; J: TRBJ1-5; D: -; DNA: TGTGCCAGCAGTGGGTCCCTAAATCAGCCCCAGCATTTT; CDR3: CASSGSLNQPQHF
size: -; V: TRBV5-1; J: TRBJ1-5; D: TRBD1; DNA: TGCGCCAGCAGCTTGACAGGGGACTATTGGCAGCCCCAGCATTTT; CDR3: CASSLTGDYWQPQHF